A selection of T cell receptor beta chains follows, all from one sample in a study of monozygotic twins with inflammatory bowel disease. TCRdb reprocessed the 5' RACE reads, with one entry per CDR3 protein and no DNA. This sample's table has over 200,000 distinct CDR3 sequences. The sequenced material came from blood. These receptors came from a human donor with ulcerative colitis or Crohn's disease, or a healthy co-twin of an affected twin (not recorded which). Each CDR3 is given with its conserved first and last residue.

V gene	J gene	CDR3 protein
TRBV5-1	TRBJ1-4	CATKQGSGLTNEKLFF
TRBV5-1	TRBJ1-6	CASSPGGTSYNSPLHF
TRBV15	TRBJ1-5	CATSRDKGLYNQPQHF
TRBV5-1	TRBJ1-6	CASSSGSGSLSYNSPLHF
TRBV7-2	TRBJ2-3	CASSYQLRGATDTQYF
TRBV12-3/TRBV12-4	TRBJ1-2	CASSLWETFNYGYTF
TRBV5-6	TRBJ1-2	CASRWRRSIYGYTF
TRBV5-1	TRBJ2-2	CASSSTAGNTGELFF
TRBV7-9	TRBJ2-3	CASSGGRTDTQYF
TRBV5-5	TRBJ1-1	CASSLYQGMNTEAFF
TRBV6-1	TRBJ2-3	CASRSTGGGADTQYF
TRBV9	TRBJ2-1	CASSETTQPKYNEQFF
TRBV20-1	TRBJ2-7	CSARDNRGWKQYF
TRBV9	TRBJ1-4	CASSVGRPSSSTNEKLFF
TRBV11-2	TRBJ2-1	CASSFPWPPYEQFF
TRBV7-9	TRBJ1-1	CASSLGGAEAFF
TRBV4-1	TRBJ2-4	CASSQDWTGALNIQYF
TRBV20-1	TRBJ2-7	CSVTSATYEQYF
TRBV20-1	TRBJ2-7	CSASSRGRGYEQYF
TRBV5-8	TRBJ2-7	CASSGDRAIYEQYF
TRBV3-1	TRBJ2-1	CASSTGQGGEQFF
TRBV11-2	TRBJ2-5	CASSLDHRGAQYF
TRBV7-2	TRBJ2-5	CASSNSGGRMETQYF
TRBV11-2	TRBJ1-3	CASSWNRGSGNTIYF
TRBV25-1	TRBJ2-5	CASSEAGSSLETQYF
TRBV4-1	TRBJ2-4	CASSSTTGGNSKNIQYF
TRBV10-3	TRBJ2-4	CAISEGDRLAKNIQYF
TRBV5-8	TRBJ1-5	CATTPGQGKSRQPQHF
TRBV4-2	TRBJ2-3	CASSQETSGATDTQYF
TRBV7-9	TRBJ1-1	CASSFGVVYTEAFF
TRBV7-9	TRBJ2-1	CASLNEDEQFF
TRBV13	TRBJ2-7	CASSLWTQAYEQYF
TRBV5-4	TRBJ2-1	CASTQGGRNYNEQFF